This record concerns one T cell receptor beta chain sequence. Antigen specificity is unknown. The source of the sample is a study of T cells after yellow fever vaccination. Study-level results: Re-detected after boosting: most primary clones, around 97% of CD4 and around 86% of CD8. Among all clonotypes, a small share was observed in both CD4 and CD8 compartments.

TCRdb reprocessed the 5' RACE reads via MiXCR and lists one record per CDR3 protein. This table has around 530,000 distinct CDR3 sequences, about a sixth appearing once. Germline V lookup: CDR1 SGHTA, CDR2 FQGTGA. V was pared by 3 bases and J by 8 bases, with 4 bases of the junction left unmatched. The CDR3 totals 13 residues. Sequencing was performed on PBMCs, taken 4 to 6 days after the first yellow fever vaccination. The receptor comes from a man between 18 and 35 years old who received the YFV17D yellow fever vaccine. V usage is TRBV7-3 and J usage is TRBJ2-4; TRBD2 agrees at 7 bases. This CDR3 reads CASSFGGGDIQYF. The CDR3 nucleotides are TGTGCCAGCAGCTTCGGGGGAGGGGACATTCAGTACTTC.